This T cell receptor beta chain was identified in a study of response to subunit inactivated influenza vaccine (dated by TCRdb to the late 2010s). The study in broad terms: The study used deep quantitative T cell receptor repertoire profiling to track responses to a trivalent subunit inactivated influenza vaccine. Findings and caveats that apply to the study as a whole: According to the authors, only a limited number of new T cells may be recruited by each seasonal influenza vaccination.

Receptor libraries were prepared by RT-PCR. Sequenced using an Illumina HiSeq 2500. TCRdb ran its own pipeline on the public reads, namely fastp trimming at Q25 and MiXCR clone calling, and kept in-frame beta chains. Rows with one shared CDR3 protein collapse into an entry with the most common genes and DNA. The sample has about 650,000 distinct CDR3 sequences on record, 15% to 18% of them singletons. The ten largest clones capture around a tenth of the sample. The CDR3 measures 16 amino acids from cysteine to phenylalanine. The read is trimmed to its CDR3 DNA, 48 bases read in frame from base 1. Trimming takes 3 bases off V and 5 bases off J; junction bases not matched to a gene: 10. Sequences SGHRS (CDR1) and YFSETQ (CDR2) are obtained from the germline V gene. Worth noting for this clonotype: There is no known antigen for this receptor. No per-base quality is available; no much larger clone lies one base away.

This material consisted of PBMCs from blood, taken approximately 12 days after vaccination. This receptor chain uses TRBV5-1 and TRBJ1-4; 7 junctional bases match TRBD1. This clonotype was sampled from a man aged 45-65 years who received an inactivated influenza vaccine. Donor details come from another sample of the same person, matched by shared clones. The nucleotides read TGCGCCAGCAGCTCCGGTGGGTCAGGGGGAAATGAAAAACTGTTTTTT. It encodes CASSSGGSGGNEKLFF.